This TCR beta chain emerged from a study of T-cell memory formation after mild COVID-19. This clonotype was seen only a few times. V was pared by 3 bases and J by 1 base, with 24 bases between. Germline CDR1 reads DFQATT; CDR2 reads SNEGSKA (reference sequence). The CDR3 is 18 residues long. TCRdb processed the 5' RACE reads anew with MiXCR; each CDR3 protein has one entry. Here the sample spans 300,000 or so distinct CDR3 sequences, about a sixth being singletons. The chain has TRBV20-1 and TRBJ1-1; D remains ambiguous. This TCR derives from a man younger than 35 who had mild COVID-19 (a few samples of this study predate the infection). Cell type and time point are not known. The sequencing sample was made of PBMCs or a T cell subset sorted from them (not recorded which). CDR3 DNA: TGCAGTGCTAGCGGTTTTTGGTTGCTGGCAGGATGGAACACTGAAGCTTTCTTT. It encodes CSASGFWLLAGWNTEAFF.